This T cell receptor beta chain was identified in a study of blood T cells in healthy people across ages. The CDR3 is 16 residues long. With V trimmed by 3 bases and J by 4 bases, 9 bases remained unmatched. Germline V gives CDR1 DFQATT, CDR2 SNEGSKA (reference sequence). A sample-barcoded 5' primer and a J-beta primer mix were used in a second PCR of about 6 to 11 cycles. TCRdb re-called the 5' RACE reads with MiXCR, one entry per CDR3 protein. Of about 580,000 distinct CDR3 sequences in the sample, roughly 48% were seen once. This TCR was sampled from a man aged 80 or over in good health. Sequenced sample: blood. This rearrangement joins TRBV20-1 to TRBJ2-1; TRBD2 matches 10 bases. The CDR3 sequence is CSASKREGRSYNEQFF. The CDR3 DNA sequence: TGCAGTGCTAGCAAGCGGGAGGGCCGATCTTACAATGAGCAGTTCTTC.